Described below is a single T cell receptor beta chain sequence and its context. This receptor's antigen is unknown. There are no base qualities to consult, and no much larger clone falls within one base. These data are taken from a study of shared T cell receptors in the human thymus (dated by TCRdb to about 2021). With regard to the full study: The study investigated the way shared, self-reactive T-cell receptor alpha chains are produced in the human thymus.

The library was built by means of the immunoSEQ multiplex PCR assay. TCRdb took this table from immuneACCESS and kept in-frame rearrangements with V and J called. Such tables lack part of the clones; where checked against another copy, unresolved V genes explain under half of the gap, and the rest is unexplained. The sample records 600,000 to 900,000 clones, approximately 83% of which are singletons. The leading ten clones occupy 0.0095% to 0.013% of the sample. Trimming removed 2 bases from V and 5 bases from J, leaving 18 bases between the germline ends. The germline V gene supplies CDR1 SGHVT and CDR2 SQSDAQ. Counted from cysteine to phenylalanine, this CDR3 has 16 amino acids. The DNA shown is the 48-base CDR3, in frame from base 1. The sample also formed part of further work on human thymus T cells. That second report states: The donors were immunologically healthy infants in Finland who had open corrective cardiac surgery for congenital heart defects. The thymus tissue came from surgical resects taken out during corrective cardiac surgery. Usage of V and J gene segments appeared to be biased in both the thymic and the peripheral blood repertoires. According to the related research, thymic TCR repertoires were highly overlapping among unrelated individuals. TCR alpha and beta repertoires from about 8 infant thymus samples and a few related peripheral blood samples were characterized in the study. The cohort included more than five male and a couple of female infants, with donor ages spanning 7 to 244 days. After being mechanically released from the tissue, thymocytes were kept at -70 degrees C in pellets of roughly 10-30 million cells. Genomic DNA was extracted from frozen cell pellets with a QIAsymphony instrument. The immunoSEQ multiplex PCR assay was used to amplify the TCRB and TCRAD loci from a standardized quantity of quality-controlled genomic DNA. Amplicons spanned the V(D)J region at a length sufficient to cover the CDR3 and identify V and J genes. The commercial immunoSEQ service was used to sequence amplicons on an Illumina platform. Primer bias and sequencing errors were corrected as previously described, and TCRAD and TCRB were defined on the basis of the IMGT database. Analysis of the repertoires was done with immunoSEQ Analyzer 3.0 and VDJTools and included basic statistics, V/J segment usage, diversity estimates, rarefaction and pairwise overlap. Chao1, ChaoE, Efron-Thisted, Shannon and inverse Simpson indices were used to estimate diversity, which was also estimated on datasets down-sampled to the smallest sample. For repertoire overlap, CDR3 nucleotide sequence, V gene and J gene had to match strictly, and clustering was done by Jaccard-based multidimensional scaling. Thymus samples yielded on average approximately 840,000 unique TCRB clonotypes, compared with some 89,000 from blood samples.

The chain joins TRBV7-4 to TRBJ1-1, with the D gene uncertain. This clonotype was sampled from a girl under three years old with a congenital heart defect. Donor details come from another sample of the same person, matched by shared clones. Sequenced material: thymocytes. The sequenced DNA is TGTGCCAGCAGCTTACGCCGAAGAAAAAGGAGGACTGAAGCTTTCTTT. It is translated as CASSLRRRKRRTEAFF.